The 6 T cell receptor beta chains in this list originate from one sample, sequenced in a study of memory CD4+ T cells and cytomegalovirus serostatus. Sequencing used immunoSEQ multiplex PCR; TCRdb keeps in-frame clones, though not all of them. The table shows 50,000 to 75,000 clones, with 82% occurring only once. The sort gate was single viable CD3+CD4+CD8-CD45RO+ cells for memory CD4+ T cells. The sequenced sample consisted of memory CD4+ T cells from blood. The receptors were sampled from an adult in good health and CMV-seronegative.

The chain carries TRBV5-1 and TRBJ2-7; TRBD2 matches 10 bases. In germline, CDR1 is SGHRS, CDR2 YFSETQ. V shed 0 bases and J 6 bases; nucleotides not matched to a gene: 15. This CDR3 has 18 residues. The CDR3 DNA is TGCGCCAGCAGCTTGGATCGGACTAGCGGTGCTGGAGCCCGCGAGCAGTACTTC. Encoded protein: CASSLDRTSGAGAREQYF.

The chain couples TRBV30 to TRBJ1-2, with D possibly TRBD1 on 6 matching bases. CDR1 and CDR2 from the germline V gene are GTSNPN and SVGIG (reference sequence). The CDR3 sequence is 19 residues long. V was cut by 2 bases and J by 0 bases, with 25 bases left in between. CDR3 in DNA: TGTGCCTGGAGTAAAAAGGGACATGGGACCTTTATACCTAACTATGGCTACACCTTC. Translated: CAWSKKGHGTFIPNYGYTF.

In this sample, this clone turned up once. V is TRBV7-9 and J is TRBJ1-6; 7 positions match TRBD1. This CDR3 is 14 amino acids long. The V and J ends lost 7 bases and 5 bases, in that order; junction bases with no gene match: 5. The germline V gene has CDR1 SEHNR and CDR2 FQNEAQ (reference sequence). This CDR3 reads CASTLDRDNSPLHF. Here the CDR3 DNA reads TGTGCCAGCACCCTCGACAGGGATAATTCACCCCTCCACTTT.

The chain combines TRBV6-1 with TRBJ2-7, with 8 bases matching TRBD1. Germline V CDR1 and CDR2: MNHNS, SASEGT. The CDR3 covers 15 residues. Trimming cost V 4 bases and J 2 bases; bases outside gene matches: 7. The CDR3 bases are TGTGCCAGCAGTGCCCTCGGGACAGGTACCTACGAGCAGTACTTC. As protein: CASSALGTGTYEQYF.

DNA of the CDR3: TGTGCCGGGGGCAGGGGTTTCTACGAGCAGTACTTC. It is translated as CAGGRGFYEQYF. The J gene is TRBJ2-7, the V gene TRBV30, with D possibly being TRBD1 (6 bases). The V end lost 8 bases, the J end lost 3 bases, and 14 bases lay between the germline ends. This CDR3 comprises 12 residues. CDR1 and CDR2 (germline): GTSNPN, SVGIG (reference sequence).

This chain links TRBV7-2 with TRBJ2-2; 8 bases are a match to TRBD1. Per germline, CDR1 SGHTA and CDR2 FQGNSA. The trim removed 1 base at V and 7 bases at J, leaving 5 bases unmatched. This CDR3 is 15 amino acids long. Written as DNA, the CDR3 is TGTGCCAGCAGCTTAGTACCAGGGGGCCTCGGGGAGCTGTTTTTT. Protein: CASSLVPGGLGELFF.